Each of the 8 T cell receptor beta chains below was sequenced from the same sample in a study of blood T cell repertoires in COVID-19. The data were produced by immunoSEQ multiplex PCR, yet TCRdb's version contains in-frame clones alone and is incomplete. This repertoire shows about 70,000 clones, around 90% found once; its top ten account for over 25%. Sequences were obtained from peripheral blood. These receptors all come from an elderly woman with active or convalescent COVID-19.

The gene calls are TRBV9 and TRBJ2-7, with TRBD1 identical over 8 bases. The length of the CDR3 is 16 residues. V was clipped by 0 bases and J by 6 bases; unmatched bases: 11. Looked up from germline, CDR1 is SGDLS and CDR2 is YYNGEE. The CDR3 nucleotides read TGTGCCAGCAGCGTAGGGACAGGGTCTGATTTGGGCGAGCAGTACTTC. Residues: CASSVGTGSDLGEQYF.

The chain uses TRBV29-1 and TRBJ2-3, with TRBD2 matching over 10 bases. V gave up 3 bases and J gave up 1 base; unmatched junction bases: 1. The CDR3 extends over 14 amino acids. CDR1 SQVTM and CDR2 ANQGSEA come from the germline V gene. The chain's CDR3 is CSVESGRGTDTQYF. CDR3 coding DNA: TGCAGCGTTGAGAGCGGGAGGGGCACAGATACGCAGTATTTT.

The rearrangement links TRBV6-5 to TRBJ2-2; D is unclear. Germline V gene data show CDR1 as MNHEY and CDR2 as SVGAGI. Trimming cost V 6 bases and J 1 base, with 3 bases left between them. This CDR3 comprises 12 residues. The CDR3 nucleotides read TGTGCCAGCAGCATGAACACCGGGGAGCTGTTTTTT. Its translation: CASSMNTGELFF.

The V call is TRBV4-3, the J call TRBJ2-4, with D possibly matching TRBD1 (6 bases). The V gene lost 4 bases and the J gene lost 6 bases, with 13 bases spanning the gap. The germline V gene encodes CDR1 LGHNA and CDR2 YSLEER. The CDR3 consists of 14 residues. In DNA, the CDR3 is TGCGCCAGCAGCCCCAATCCGACAGGAAACATTCAGTACTTC. Its protein is CASSPNPTGNIQYF.

This sequence joins TRBV3-1 (or the pseudogene TRBV3-2) and TRBJ1-2, with 8 positions matching TRBD1. Germline CDR1 is LGHDT and CDR2 is YNNKEL (reference sequence). This CDR3 is built from 15 residues. Trimming cost V 0 bases and J 3 bases; bases outside gene matches: 3. CDR3 nucleotides: TGTGCCAGCAGCCAAGAGCCGGACAGGGACTATGGCTACACCTTC. This codes for CASSQEPDRDYGYTF.

The chain combines TRBV7-7 with TRBJ2-1; maybe TRBD2 (5 bases). The V gene lost 3 bases and the J gene lost 0 bases, with 12 bases spanning the gap. The CDR3 is 16 residues long. Germline V gene data show CDR1 as SSHAT and CDR2 as FNYEAQ (reference sequence). The CDR3 region has the DNA TGTGCCAGCAGCTTGCGGGCGTTTAGCTCCTACAATGAGCAGTTCTTC. It is translated as CASSLRAFSSYNEQFF.

The chain is built from TRBV2 and TRBJ1-1; D is undetermined. Deletions cut 2 bases from V and 1 base from J, with 8 bases between. The CDR3 runs 14 residues. Germline lookup yields CDR1 SNHLY and CDR2 FYNNEI. CDR3 bases: TGTGCCAGCAGTGAAATTGGGAGGAACACTGAAGCTTTCTTT. This translates into CASSEIGRNTEAFF.

The chain uses TRBV5-1 and TRBJ2-2; 10 nucleotides line up with TRBD1. The germline gives CDR1 SGHRS, CDR2 YFSETQ. V shed 0 bases, J shed 7 bases, and the junction held 9 bases outside the gene matches. The CDR3 has 17 residues. The CDR3: CASSLVAIGQGVGELFF. In DNA, the CDR3 is TGCGCCAGCAGCTTGGTTGCGATTGGACAGGGGGTCGGGGAGCTGTTTTTT.